The entry that follows covers one T cell receptor (beta chain) sequence. Its target is not known. The analysis combined second doses at about 4 or about 12 weeks. This specimen comes from a study of T cell responses to AZD1222 COVID-19 vaccine. Overall study findings and caveats: Spike-specific TCR breadth rose after two AZD1222 doses, and depth rose as well. Clonal diversity was possibly underestimated, and white British individuals and females predominated among donors.

In germline, CDR1 is SGHKS, CDR2 YYEKEE (reference sequence). There are 16 residues in the CDR3. Trimming shortened V by 8 bases and J by 0 bases, and 18 bases separated the two germline ends. TCRdb's copy holds only in-frame clones and misses some; the assay was immunoSEQ multiplex PCR. This sample has about 160,000 clones; 90% to 95% occur once, and the top ten carry roughly 5.5%. The chain recombines TRBV5-5 with TRBJ1-5; D is unclear. The material was peripheral blood, obtained 28 days after the second AZD1222 dose. The clonotype originates from an adult who received the AZD1222 COVID-19 vaccine. The CDR3 region has the DNA TGTGCCAGAGGAAGTATAGGGCCATATAGCAATCAGCCCCAGCATTTT. Protein sequence: CARGSIGPYSNQPQHF.